These T cell receptor beta chains were read from a single sample in a study of preoperative IRX-2 immunotherapy in early breast cancer. TCRdb keeps only in-frame clones here, not all; method: immunoSEQ multiplex PCR. The table records tens of thousands of clones, 82% of them present only once. This material consisted of lymph node tissue, taken after IRX-2 immunotherapy. These receptors were obtained from a human donor with breast cancer. Each CDR3 is given with its conserved first and last residue. A D gene is named only where the DNA matches it firmly. A clone size is listed for some rows: how often the clone was seen (once, few, many), or a class if it is expanded.

v_gene: TRBV12-2; j_gene: TRBJ2-5; abundance: .; d_gene: .; CDR3aa: CAGLKDSVGETQYF; CDR3nt: TGTGCCGGACTCAAGGACTCGGTAGGGGAGACCCAGTACTTC
v_gene: TRBV7-6; j_gene: TRBJ2-1; abundance: few; d_gene: .; CDR3aa: CASSTRDLYNEQFF; CDR3nt: TGTGCCAGCAGCACGAGGGACTTATACAATGAGCAGTTCTTC
v_gene: TRBV28; j_gene: TRBJ2-4; abundance: .; d_gene: .; CDR3aa: CASSYAGALDGNIQYF; CDR3nt: TGTGCCAGCAGTTACGCGGGGGCCCTAGATGGGAACATTCAGTACTTC
v_gene: TRBV29-1; j_gene: TRBJ2-5; abundance: .; d_gene: TRBD1; CDR3aa: CSVEAGGIHETQYF; CDR3nt: TGCAGCGTTGAGGCAGGGGGCATACATGAGACCCAGTACTTC
v_gene: TRBV15; j_gene: TRBJ1-3; abundance: .; d_gene: TRBD1; CDR3aa: CATSRLPGTETSGNTIYF; CDR3nt: TGTGCCACCAGCAGATTACCCGGGACAGAGACCTCTGGAAACACCATATATTTT
v_gene: TRBV6-8; j_gene: TRBJ1-6; abundance: .; d_gene: .; CDR3aa: CASSPISTSSYNSPLHF; CDR3nt: TGTGCCAGCAGTCCGATTTCGACGAGCTCCTATAATTCACCCCTCCACTTT
v_gene: TRBV11-3; j_gene: TRBJ1-2; abundance: .; d_gene: TRBD1; CDR3aa: CASSLGQSNNYGYTF; CDR3nt: TGTGCCAGCAGCTTGGGACAGTCCAATAACTATGGCTACACCTTC
v_gene: TRBV25-1; j_gene: TRBJ2-7; abundance: .; d_gene: TRBD2; CDR3aa: CASSLAGTNYEQYF; CDR3nt: TGTGCCAGCTCCCTAGCGGGGACCAACTACGAGCAGTACTTC
v_gene: TRBV11-3; j_gene: TRBJ1-4; abundance: .; d_gene: TRBD1; CDR3aa: CASSLLDRGNEKLFF; CDR3nt: TGTGCCAGCAGCTTATTGGACAGGGGGAATGAAAAACTGTTTTTT
v_gene: TRBV6-4; j_gene: TRBJ1-6; abundance: once; d_gene: TRBD1; CDR3aa: CASSLSQGDSPLHF; CDR3nt: TGTGCCAGCAGTTTAAGTCAGGGGGATTCACCCCTCCACTTT
v_gene: TRBV11-3; j_gene: TRBJ2-2; abundance: .; d_gene: TRBD1; CDR3aa: CASSHWTGRLAGELFF; CDR3nt: TGTGCCAGCAGCCACTGGACAGGGAGGTTGGCCGGGGAGCTGTTTTTT
v_gene: TRBV7-1; j_gene: TRBJ2-1; abundance: .; d_gene: .; CDR3aa: CASSLAVGAFQFF; CDR3nt: TGTGCCAGCAGCTTAGCAGTGGGAGCTTTTCAGTTCTTC
v_gene: TRBV5-1; j_gene: TRBJ1-1; abundance: .; d_gene: TRBD1; CDR3aa: CASRLLMTGETEAFF; CDR3nt: TGCGCCAGCAGACTACTCATGACAGGGGAAACTGAAGCTTTCTTT
v_gene: TRBV6-8; j_gene: TRBJ1-5; abundance: .; d_gene: .; CDR3aa: CASSYSGGRNQPQHF; CDR3nt: TGTGCCAGCAGTTACTCTGGGGGGAGAAATCAGCCCCAGCATTTT
v_gene: TRBV14; j_gene: TRBJ2-1; abundance: few; d_gene: .; CDR3aa: CASSLGPGVVAEQFF; CDR3nt: TGTGCCAGCAGTTTGGGCCCGGGTGTGGTCGCTGAGCAGTTCTTC
v_gene: TRBV11-3; j_gene: TRBJ2-2; abundance: few; d_gene: .; CDR3aa: CASSLGRGNRAAGELFF; CDR3nt: TGTGCCAGCAGCTTAGGGCGGGGGAACAGGGCTGCCGGGGAGCTGTTTTTT
v_gene: TRBV25-1; j_gene: TRBJ1-2; abundance: few; d_gene: .; CDR3aa: CASSSLANYGYTF; CDR3nt: TGTGCCAGCAGTTCATTAGCTAACTATGGCTACACCTTC
v_gene: TRBV5-1; j_gene: TRBJ1-2; abundance: .; d_gene: .; CDR3aa: CASSLSGGNYGYTF; CDR3nt: TGCGCCAGCAGCTTGTCCGGAGGAAACTATGGCTACACCTTC
v_gene: TRBV6-8; j_gene: TRBJ2-2; abundance: .; d_gene: .; CDR3aa: CASARGDNGELFF; CDR3nt: TGTGCCTCCGCCAGAGGGGATAACGGGGAGCTGTTTTTT
v_gene: TRBV6-8; j_gene: TRBJ2-7; abundance: .; d_gene: .; CDR3aa: CASRSGTPSYEQYF; CDR3nt: TGTGCCAGCAGATCCGGGACTCCCTCCTACGAGCAGTACTTC
v_gene: TRBV7-6; j_gene: TRBJ1-1; abundance: .; d_gene: .; CDR3aa: CASSRPSLSLGGTEAFF; CDR3nt: TGTGCCAGCAGCCGCCCGTCCTTGTCTTTGGGGGGCACTGAAGCTTTCTTT
v_gene: TRBV5-1; j_gene: TRBJ1-2; abundance: .; d_gene: .; CDR3aa: CASTADSRYYGYTF; CDR3nt: TGCGCCAGCACCGCGGACAGCCGATACTATGGCTACACCTTC